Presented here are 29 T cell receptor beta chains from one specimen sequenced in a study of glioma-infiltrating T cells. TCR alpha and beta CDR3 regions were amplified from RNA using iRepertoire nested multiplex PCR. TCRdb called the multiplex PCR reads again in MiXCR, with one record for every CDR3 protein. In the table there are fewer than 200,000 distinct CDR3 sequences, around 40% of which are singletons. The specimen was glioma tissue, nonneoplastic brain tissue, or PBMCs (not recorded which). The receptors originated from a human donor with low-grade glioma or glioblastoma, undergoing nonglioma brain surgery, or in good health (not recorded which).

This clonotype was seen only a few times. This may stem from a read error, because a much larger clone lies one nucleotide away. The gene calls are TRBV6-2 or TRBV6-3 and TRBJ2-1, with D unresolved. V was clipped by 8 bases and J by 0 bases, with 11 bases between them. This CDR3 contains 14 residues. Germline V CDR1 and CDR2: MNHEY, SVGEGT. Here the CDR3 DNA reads TGTGCCAGCGAAGGGTCAGCCTCCTACAATGAGCAGTTCTTC. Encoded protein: CASEGSASYNEQFF.

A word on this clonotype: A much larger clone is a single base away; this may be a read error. The CDR3 sequence is CATRADAYNEQFF. The CDR3 nucleotides are TGTGCCACCAGGGCGGATGCCTACAATGAGCAGTTCTTC. This rearrangement joins TRBV24-1 to TRBJ2-1; unclear D gene. V was trimmed by 7 bases and J by 2 bases, leaving 8 bases between them. Germline V lookup: CDR1 KGHDR, CDR2 SFDVKD. This CDR3 is built from 13 residues.

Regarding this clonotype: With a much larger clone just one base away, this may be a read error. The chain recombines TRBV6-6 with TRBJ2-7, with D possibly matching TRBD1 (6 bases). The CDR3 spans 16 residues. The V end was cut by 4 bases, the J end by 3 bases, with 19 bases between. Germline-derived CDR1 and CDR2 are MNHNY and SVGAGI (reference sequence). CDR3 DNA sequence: TGTGCCAGCAGTTTATGGGGGCACAACAGAAACTACGAGCAGTACTTC. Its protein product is CASSLWGHNRNYEQYF.

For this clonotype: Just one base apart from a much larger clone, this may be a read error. For the CDR3, the DNA is TGTGCCAGCAGTGTATTACTAGCGGAGGTGGATAGCACAGATACGCAGTATTTT. It specifies CASSVLLAEVDSTDTQYF. The V call is TRBV28, the J call TRBJ2-3; 8 bases agree with TRBD2. The CDR3 sequence is 18 residues long. V lost 5 bases, J lost 0 bases, and 13 bases stayed unmatched. The V gene's germline CDR1 is MDHEN and CDR2 SYDVKM.

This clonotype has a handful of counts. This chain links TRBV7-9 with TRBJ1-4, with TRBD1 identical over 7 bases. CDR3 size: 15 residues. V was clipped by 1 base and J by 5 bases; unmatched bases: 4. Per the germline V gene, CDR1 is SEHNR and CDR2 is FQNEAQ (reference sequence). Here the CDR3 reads CASSLEGQSNEKLFF. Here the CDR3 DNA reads TGTGCCAGCAGCTTAGAGGGACAGTCGAATGAAAAACTGTTTTTT.

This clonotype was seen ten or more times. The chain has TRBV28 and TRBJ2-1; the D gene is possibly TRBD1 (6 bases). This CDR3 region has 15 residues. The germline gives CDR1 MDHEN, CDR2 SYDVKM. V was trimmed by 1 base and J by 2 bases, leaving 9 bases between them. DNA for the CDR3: TGTGCCAGCAGTTTATTGGGGGCTCCCTACAATGAGCAGTTCTTC. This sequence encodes CASSLLGAPYNEQFF.

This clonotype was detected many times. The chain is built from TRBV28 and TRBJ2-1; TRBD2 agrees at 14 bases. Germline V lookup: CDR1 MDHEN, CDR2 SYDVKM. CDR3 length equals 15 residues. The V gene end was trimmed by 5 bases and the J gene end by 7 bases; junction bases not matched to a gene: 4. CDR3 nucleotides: TGTGCCAGCAGTACGACTAGCGGGAGGGATAATGAGCAGTTCTTC. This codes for CASSTTSGRDNEQFF.

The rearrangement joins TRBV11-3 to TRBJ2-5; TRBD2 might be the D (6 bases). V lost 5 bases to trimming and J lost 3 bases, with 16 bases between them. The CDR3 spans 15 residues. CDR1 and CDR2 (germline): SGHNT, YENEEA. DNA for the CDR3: TGTGCCAGCAGCCCCCGCGGGGCAGGGAAAGAGACCCAGTACTTC. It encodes CASSPRGAGKETQYF.

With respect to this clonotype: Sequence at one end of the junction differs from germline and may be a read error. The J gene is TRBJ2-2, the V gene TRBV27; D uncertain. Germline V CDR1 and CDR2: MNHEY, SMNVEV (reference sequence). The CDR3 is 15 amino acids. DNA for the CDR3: TGTGCCAGCAGTTCGACGTTATGGAACTCCGGGGAGCTGTTTTTT. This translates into CASSSTLWNSGELFF.

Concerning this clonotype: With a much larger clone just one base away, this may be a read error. The CDR3 is CASTGLAGKLF. The CDR3 nucleotides are TGTGCCAGCACAGGACTAGCGGGAAAGCTCTTC. The gene calls are TRBV19 and TRBJ2-1; TRBD2 agrees at 12 bases. The CDR3 runs 11 residues. Germline CDR1 LNHDA, CDR2 SQIVND (reference sequence).

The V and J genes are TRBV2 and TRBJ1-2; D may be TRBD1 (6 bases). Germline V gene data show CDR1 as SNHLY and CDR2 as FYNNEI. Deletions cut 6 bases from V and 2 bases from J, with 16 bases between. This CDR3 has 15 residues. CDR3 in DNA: TGTGCCAGCAGCCCGCAGGACAGCTTGAACTATGGCTACACCTTC. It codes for CASSPQDSLNYGYTF.

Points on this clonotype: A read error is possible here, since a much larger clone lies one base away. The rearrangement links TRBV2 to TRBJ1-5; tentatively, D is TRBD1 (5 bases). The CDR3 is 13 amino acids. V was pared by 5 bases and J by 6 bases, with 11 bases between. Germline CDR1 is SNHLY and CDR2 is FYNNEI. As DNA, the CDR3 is TGTGCCAGCAGTCGACATGGGGGTCAGCCCCAGCATTTT. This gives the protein CASSRHGGQPQHF. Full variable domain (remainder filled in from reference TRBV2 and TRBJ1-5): EPEVTQTPSHQVTQMGQEVILRCVPISNHLYFYWYRQILGQKVEFLVSFYNNEISEKSEIFDDQFSVERPDGSNFTLKIRSTKLEDSAMYFCASSRHGGQPQHFGDGTRLSIL.

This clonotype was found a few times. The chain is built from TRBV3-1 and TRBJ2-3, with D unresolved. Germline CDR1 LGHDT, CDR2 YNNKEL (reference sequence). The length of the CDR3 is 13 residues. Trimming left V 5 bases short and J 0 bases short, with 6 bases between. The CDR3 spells CASSTKSTDTQYF. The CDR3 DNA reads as TGTGCCAGCAGCACAAAGAGCACAGATACGCAGTATTTT.

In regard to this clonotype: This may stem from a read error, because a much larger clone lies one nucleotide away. In DNA form, the CDR3 reads TGTGCCAGCATATGGAGTCGAACTAACTATGGCTACACCTTC. Translated, it gives CASIWSRTNYGYTF. The chain couples TRBV2 to TRBJ1-2, with D hard to call. The CDR3 length is 14 residues. From germline, CDR1 is SNHLY and CDR2 FYNNEI. The V gene lost 7 bases and the J gene lost 0 bases, with 12 bases spanning the gap.

CDR3: CASSPPQRRRTDTQYF. CDR3 coding DNA: TGTGCCAGCTCACCACCCCAGCGGAGAAGGACAGATACGCAGTATTTT. The gene calls are TRBV18 and TRBJ2-3, with D possibly TRBD2 on 5 matching bases. This CDR3 is 16 amino acids long. Germline V gene data show CDR1 as KGHSH and CDR2 as LQKENI. V lost 0 bases and J 3 bases, leaving 13 bases between the germline ends.

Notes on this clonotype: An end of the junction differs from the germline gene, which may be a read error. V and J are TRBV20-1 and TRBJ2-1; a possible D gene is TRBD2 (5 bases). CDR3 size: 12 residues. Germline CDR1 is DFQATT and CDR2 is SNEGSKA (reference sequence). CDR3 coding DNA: TGCAGTGCAACGGGATGTTGGAATGAGCAGTCCTTC. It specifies CSATGCWNEQSF.

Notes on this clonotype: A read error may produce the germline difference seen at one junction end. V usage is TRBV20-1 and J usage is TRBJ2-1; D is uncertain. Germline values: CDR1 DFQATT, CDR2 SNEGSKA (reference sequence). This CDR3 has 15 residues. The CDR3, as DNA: TGCAGTGCTAGGTCAGTTAAAAGCTCATACAATGAGAAGTTCTTC. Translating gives CSARSVKSSYNEKFF.

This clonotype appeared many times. DNA for the CDR3: TGCAGTGTGGAGGGTAAATACGAGCAGTACTTC. Residues: CSVEGKYEQYF. J is TRBJ2-7 and V is TRBV20-1, with D possibly TRBD2 on 6 matching bases. Germline CDR1 DFQATT, CDR2 SNEGSKA (reference sequence). The CDR3 length is 11 residues. V gave up 7 bases and J gave up 4 bases, with 11 bases separating them.

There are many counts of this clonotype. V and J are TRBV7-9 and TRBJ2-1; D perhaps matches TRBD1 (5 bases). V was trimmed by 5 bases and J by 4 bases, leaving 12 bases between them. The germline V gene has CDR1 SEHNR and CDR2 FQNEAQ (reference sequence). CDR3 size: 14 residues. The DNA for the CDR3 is TGTGCCAGCAGCCCCGTGGGGCGGTACAATGAGCAGTTCTTC. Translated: CASSPVGRYNEQFF.

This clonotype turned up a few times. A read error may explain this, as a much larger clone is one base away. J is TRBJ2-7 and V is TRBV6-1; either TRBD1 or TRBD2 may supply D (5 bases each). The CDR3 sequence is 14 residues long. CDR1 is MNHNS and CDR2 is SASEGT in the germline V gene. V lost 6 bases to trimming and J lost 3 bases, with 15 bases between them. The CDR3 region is CASSNRDVIYEQYF. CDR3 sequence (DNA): TGTGCCAGCAGCAACCGGGACGTCATCTACGAGCAGTACTTC.

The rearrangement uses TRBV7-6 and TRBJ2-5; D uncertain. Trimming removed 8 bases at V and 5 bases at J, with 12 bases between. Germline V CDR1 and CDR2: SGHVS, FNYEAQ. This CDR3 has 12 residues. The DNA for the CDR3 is TGTGCCAGCGGCCGAATCGGTGAGACCCAGTACTTC. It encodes CASGRIGETQYF.

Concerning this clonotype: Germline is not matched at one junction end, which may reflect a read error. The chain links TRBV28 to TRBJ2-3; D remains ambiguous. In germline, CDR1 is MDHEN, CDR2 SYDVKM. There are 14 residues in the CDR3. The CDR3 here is CASSSSLPTDAQYF. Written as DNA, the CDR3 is TGTGCCAGCAGTTCTTCCCTCCCAACAGATGCGCAGTATTTT. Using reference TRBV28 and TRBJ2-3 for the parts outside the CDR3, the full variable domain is DVKVTQSSRYLVKRTGEKVFLECVQDMDHENMFWYRQDPGLGLRLIYFSYDVKMKEKGDIPEGYSVSREKKERFSLILESASTNQTSMYLCASSSSLPTDAQYFGPGTRLTVL.

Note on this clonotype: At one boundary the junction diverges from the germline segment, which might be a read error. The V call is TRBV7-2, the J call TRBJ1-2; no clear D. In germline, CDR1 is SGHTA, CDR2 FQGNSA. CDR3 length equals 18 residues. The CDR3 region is CASSTLPSPLTANYGYTF. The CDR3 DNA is TGTGCCAGCAGCACACTCCCTAGCCCCTTGACGGCTAACTATGGGTACACCTTC.

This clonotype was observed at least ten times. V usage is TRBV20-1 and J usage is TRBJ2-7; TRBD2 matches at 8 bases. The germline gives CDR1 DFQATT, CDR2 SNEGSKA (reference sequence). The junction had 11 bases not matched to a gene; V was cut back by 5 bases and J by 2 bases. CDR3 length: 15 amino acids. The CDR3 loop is CSACVASGYTYEQYF. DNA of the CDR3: TGCAGTGCTTGTGTAGCTAGCGGGTATACCTACGAGCAGTACTTC.

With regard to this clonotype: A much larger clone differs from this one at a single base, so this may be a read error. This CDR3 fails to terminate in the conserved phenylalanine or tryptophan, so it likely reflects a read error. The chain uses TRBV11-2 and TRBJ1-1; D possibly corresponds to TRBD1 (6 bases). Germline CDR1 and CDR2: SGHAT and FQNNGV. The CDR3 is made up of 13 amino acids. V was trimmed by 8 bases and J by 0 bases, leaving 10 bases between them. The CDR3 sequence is CASHGQMNTEAFL. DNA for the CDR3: TGTGCCAGCCACGGACAGATGAACACTGAAGCTTTCCTT.

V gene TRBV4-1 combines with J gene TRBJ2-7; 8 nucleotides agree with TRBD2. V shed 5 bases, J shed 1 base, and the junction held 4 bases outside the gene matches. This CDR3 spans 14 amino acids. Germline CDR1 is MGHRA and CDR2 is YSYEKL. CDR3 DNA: TGCGCCAGCAGCGCGACTAGCGCGTCCTACGAGCAGTACTTC. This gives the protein CASSATSASYEQYF.

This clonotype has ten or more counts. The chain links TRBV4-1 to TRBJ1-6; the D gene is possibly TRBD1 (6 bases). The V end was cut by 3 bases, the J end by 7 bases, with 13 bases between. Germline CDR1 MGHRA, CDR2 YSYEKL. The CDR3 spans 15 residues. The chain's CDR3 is CASSHREDSNSPLHF. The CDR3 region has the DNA TGCGCCAGCAGCCATCGGGAGGACAGCAATTCACCCCTCCACTTT.

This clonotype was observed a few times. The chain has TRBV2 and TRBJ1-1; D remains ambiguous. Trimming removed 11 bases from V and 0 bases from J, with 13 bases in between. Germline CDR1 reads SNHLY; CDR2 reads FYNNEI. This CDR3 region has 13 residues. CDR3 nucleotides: TGTGCCGGCCGGGCCAACATGAACACTGAAGCTTTCTTT. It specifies CAGRANMNTEAFF.

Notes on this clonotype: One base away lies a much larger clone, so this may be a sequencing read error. This CDR3 reads CATSDDGTGGTEAFF. The CDR3 DNA sequence: TGTGCCACCAGTGATGACGGGACAGGTGGGACTGAAGCTTTCTTT. The chain recombines TRBV24-1 with TRBJ1-1; 8 positions match TRBD1. The CDR3 covers 15 residues. CDR1 KGHDR and CDR2 SFDVKD come from the germline V gene. V gave up 3 bases and J gave up 5 bases; unmatched junction bases: 7.